This T cell receptor (beta chain) was captured in a study of blood T cells in healthy people across ages. This clonotype was counted ten times or more. Per the germline V gene, CDR1 is MNHEY and CDR2 is SVGEGT. The CDR3 spans 14 residues. The germline V and J ends were trimmed by 2 bases and 0 bases, with 7 bases remaining between them. For the second PCR, which ran for about 7 to 12 cycles, a sample-barcoded 5' primer and a J-beta primer mix were used. Via MiXCR, TCRdb re-called the 5' RACE reads, giving one row per CDR3 protein. The sample holds 650,000 to 700,000 distinct CDR3 sequences, less than 40% seen once.

This sequence originates from a woman aged 80 or over in good health. J is TRBJ1-2 and V is TRBV6-2 or TRBV6-3; D gene ambiguous. Sequencing was done on a sample of blood. DNA for the CDR3: TGTGCCAGCAGTTACGCGGGGACTAACTATGGCTACACCTTC. As protein: CASSYAGTNYGYTF.